The source of this T cell receptor beta chain is a study of shared clonotypes between healthy human individuals. The germline V gene has CDR1 LNHDA and CDR2 SQIVND (reference sequence). This CDR3 contains 16 residues. V was clipped by 7 bases and J by 1 base, with 16 bases between them. Profiling relied on immunoSEQ multiplex PCR, and the TCRdb table lists in-frame clones only, not all of them. The repertoire holds around 1,000,000 clones, with about 72% as singletons. V usage is TRBV19 and J usage is TRBJ2-2, with a weak D call TRBD2 (6 bases). This TCR was recovered from a man between 18 and 35 years old in good health. Some clones in this sample may be carry-over from other donors' samples. Sequenced input: memory CD4+ T cells from PBMCs. Subset reported: CD45RA-negative fraction. As DNA, the CDR3 is TGTGCCAGTAAGCGTAGGAGGGCCCAGAACACCGGGGAGCTGTTTTTT. The encoded protein is CASKRRRAQNTGELFF.